These 32 T cell receptor beta chains were all obtained from the same sample, sequenced in a study of cytomegalovirus exposure and HLA in healthy donors. PCR was performed using 60 Vbeta and 13 Jbeta primers. Assay used: immunoSEQ multiplex PCR; TCRdb lists only in-frame clones, some missing. This table holds about 200,000 clones, over 65% found once. The sample consisted of PBMCs. The source is a woman aged 25-40 years in good health and CMV-seronegative.

This clone showed up just once. The gene calls are TRBV5-1 and TRBJ1-1; D might be TRBD1 (6 bases). Germline assignment: CDR1 SGHRS and CDR2 YFSETQ. This CDR3 contains 15 residues. V gave up 4 bases and J gave up 5 bases, with 18 bases separating them. The CDR3 DNA reads TGCGCCAGCAGCCTATTACTTGGGGGCGAGACTGAAGCTTTCTTT. Encoded protein: CASSLLLGGETEAFF.

The CDR3 DNA reads as TGTGCCACCAGCCGTGGGGACAGTTGGGTGTTTTTT. Protein sequence: CATSRGDSWVFF. This chain connects TRBV15 to TRBJ1-4, with TRBD1 matching over 7 bases. The CDR3 extends over 12 amino acids. Germline lookup yields CDR1 LNHNV and CDR2 YYDKDF (reference sequence). Germline trimming cut 5 bases from V and 15 bases from J; bases unmatched to any gene: 9.

As regards this clone: This specimen includes other DNA sequences encoding the same CDR3. The chain has TRBV5-1 and TRBJ1-2; 8 bases map to TRBD1. The germline gives CDR1 SGHRS, CDR2 YFSETQ. V was pared by 0 bases and J by 5 bases, with 0 bases of the junction left unmatched. CDR3 length: 13 residues. Here the CDR3 reads CASSLDRGYGYTF. DNA for the CDR3: TGCGCCAGCAGCTTGGACAGGGGGTATGGCTACACCTTC.

This chain uses TRBV6-1 with TRBJ1-5; 9 bases fit TRBD1. Germline-derived CDR1 and CDR2 are MNHNS and SASEGT. The J segment lost 4 bases and the V segment lost 5 bases, leaving 6 bases of the junction unmatched. The length of the CDR3 is 15 residues. CDR3 nucleotides: TGTGCCAGCAGTATGGACAGGGGTATGAATCAGCCCCAGCATTTT. Protein product: CASSMDRGMNQPQHF.

The CDR3 bases are TGTGCCAGCTCACCCGGGACAATGGTGTACTTC. This gives the protein CASSPGTMVYF. This chain joins TRBV18 and TRBJ2-7; a possible D gene is TRBD1 (6 bases). Germline loops: CDR1 KGHSH, CDR2 LQKENI. With 3 bases removed from V and 12 bases from J, the gap between germline ends came to 12 bases. CDR3 size: 11 residues.

This chain uses TRBV29-1 with TRBJ1-1; no firm D call. The germline V gene encodes CDR1 SQVTM and CDR2 ANQGSEA. Trimming removed 7 bases from V and 0 bases from J, with 9 bases in between. This CDR3 has 12 residues. CDR3 nucleotide sequence: TGCAGCGCCCTTCGAGTGAACACTGAAGCTTTCTTT. This codes for CSALRVNTEAFF.

This clone was seen a handful of times. This rearrangement joins TRBV6-1 to TRBJ2-1; 7 bases are shared with TRBD2. Germline trimming cut 8 bases from V and 8 bases from J; bases unmatched to any gene: 3. The CDR3 sequence is 11 residues long. Germline CDR1 is MNHNS and CDR2 is SASEGT. CDR3 sequence (DNA): TGTGCCAGCGCGGGAGTGCATGAGCAGTTCTTC. Translated, it gives CASAGVHEQFF.

This CDR3 reads CASSSPDSHTQYF. In DNA form, the CDR3 reads TGTGCCAGCAGCTCCCCCGACTCACATACGCAGTATTTT. The rearrangement joins TRBV5-4 to TRBJ2-3, with unresolved D. Germline V gene data show CDR1 as SGHNT and CDR2 as YYREEE (reference sequence). Trimming left V 3 bases short and J 7 bases short, with 12 bases between. There are 13 residues in the CDR3.

V gene TRBV27 combines with J gene TRBJ2-6, with 7 bases fitting TRBD1. This CDR3 comprises 13 residues. Trimming cost V 8 bases and J 2 bases; bases outside gene matches: 0. CDR1 and CDR2 from the germline V gene are MNHEY and SMNVEV (reference sequence). CDR3 coding DNA: TGTGCCAGCCAGGGGGCTGGGGCCAACGTCCTGACTTTC. The encoded protein is CASQGAGANVLTF.

This chain joins TRBV28 and TRBJ2-5, with D possibly matching TRBD2 (6 bases). TRBJ2-7 matches the DNA end more closely, so the J call is doubtful. This CDR3 is built from 18 residues. Per the germline V gene, CDR1 is MDHEN and CDR2 is SYDVKM. The CDR3 DNA sequence: TGTGCCAGCAGTTTTTCCCCGAGGGGAGTGGGGACTCCCTACGAGCAGTACTTC. Amino acid sequence: CASSFSPRGVGTPYEQYF.

This clone was seen once. V and J are TRBV7-9 and TRBJ1-6; D might be TRBD1 (5 bases). Trimming stripped 4 bases from V and 10 bases from J, with 17 bases between. CDR3 length: 15 amino acids. Germline values: CDR1 SEHNR, CDR2 FQNEAQ (reference sequence). CDR3 amino acids: CASSSGSRGDSPLHF. The CDR3 DNA reads TGTGCCAGCAGCTCCGGATCCCGGGGGGACTCACCCCTCCACTTT. Supplemented by reference TRBV7-9 and TRBJ1-6, the full variable domain reads DTGVSQNPRHKITKRGQNVTFRCDPISEHNRLYWYRQTLGQGPEFLTYFQNEAQLEKSRLLSDRFSAERPKGSFSTLEIQRTEQGDSAMYLCASSSGSRGDSPLHFGNGTRLTVT.

CDR3: CASSPHRGRSGNTIYF. CDR3 DNA: TGTGCCAGCAGCCCCCACAGGGGCCGCTCTGGAAACACCATATATTTT. The chain couples TRBV7-2 to TRBJ1-3, with 7 positions matching TRBD1. The V and J ends lost 5 bases and 0 bases, in that order; junction bases with no gene match: 7. There are 16 residues in the CDR3. The germline gives CDR1 SGHTA, CDR2 FQGNSA.

The gene calls are TRBV7-2 and TRBJ1-2; D remains ambiguous. Germline assignment: CDR1 SGHTA and CDR2 FQGNSA. The CDR3 extends over 15 amino acids. V lost 1 base, J lost 2 bases, and 11 bases lay in between. The CDR3 DNA follows: TGTGCCAGCAGCTTAGGAGGGCTGAAAAACTATGGCTACACCTTC. Its protein product is CASSLGGLKNYGYTF.

The chain employs TRBV5-1 and TRBJ1-5, with D possibly matching TRBD1 (5 bases). The V gene's germline CDR1 is SGHRS and CDR2 YFSETQ. The V and J ends lost 4 bases and 7 bases respectively, with 15 bases between them. The CDR3 covers 14 residues. CDR3 sequence: CASSPEAGWQPQHF. Written as DNA, the CDR3 is TGCGCCAGCAGCCCGGAAGCAGGGTGGCAGCCCCAGCATTTT. The complete variable domain, with remaining parts taken from reference TRBV5-1 and TRBJ1-5, reads KAGVTQTPRYLIKTRGQQVTLSCSPISGHRSVSWYQQTPGQGLQFLFEYFSETQRNKGNFPGRFSGRQFSNSRSEMNVSTLELGDSALYLCASSPEAGWQPQHFGDGTRLSIL.

The chain is built from TRBV2 and TRBJ2-3; the D is unclear. The CDR3 is 14 amino acids. Germline values: CDR1 SNHLY, CDR2 FYNNEI. The ends were cut back, 4 bases at V and 3 bases at J, with 11 bases in the middle. The CDR3 bases are TGTGCCAGCAGTGTCGGAGACTTTACAGATACGCAGTATTTT. This encodes CASSVGDFTDTQYF.

This chain joins TRBV11-1 and TRBJ2-1; 8 bases are shared with TRBD2. Germline CDR1 is SGHAT and CDR2 is FQDESV (reference sequence). The trim removed 5 bases at V and 8 bases at J, leaving 11 bases unmatched. CDR3 size: 15 residues. This CDR3 reads CASSGRAGGADEQFF. The DNA for the CDR3 is TGTGCCAGCAGCGGGAGGGCCGGGGGGGCCGATGAGCAGTTCTTC. Full variable domain (rest looked up from reference TRBV11-1 and TRBJ2-1): EAEVAQSPRYKITEKSQAVAFWCDPISGHATLYWYRQILGQGPELLVQFQDESVVDDSQLPKDRFSAERLKGVDSTLKIQPAELGDSAMYLCASSGRAGGADEQFFGPGTRLTVL.

For this clone: An end of the junction differs from the germline gene, which may be a read error. The chain uses TRBV6-6 and TRBJ2-7; D might be TRBD2 (6 bases). Germline CDR1 reads MNHNY; CDR2 reads SVGAGI (reference sequence). This CDR3 region has 15 residues. The CDR3 here is CASSSLGGWEYAQYF. The CDR3 DNA follows: TGTGCCAGCAGTTCCCTTGGGGGGTGGGAGTACGCGCAGTACTTC.

This rearrangement joins TRBV5-1 to TRBJ2-1; 8 bases line up with TRBD2. In germline, CDR1 is SGHRS, CDR2 YFSETQ. The CDR3 consists of 14 residues. Germline trimming cut 5 bases from V and 8 bases from J; bases unmatched to any gene: 9. CDR3 in DNA: TGCGCCAGCAGTCGCGGGGGGCTCTTCGATGAGCAGTTCTTC. Translating it yields CASSRGGLFDEQFF.

In nucleotides, the CDR3 is TGCAGCGTTGAATTAAGCGGTTTCCTCTACGAGCAGTACTTC. Its translation is CSVELSGFLYEQYF. The chain couples TRBV29-1 to TRBJ2-7; tentatively, D is TRBD2 (5 bases). CDR3 length: 14 residues. Trimming removed 2 bases from V and 3 bases from J, with 14 bases in between. The germline V gene has CDR1 SQVTM and CDR2 ANQGSEA.

The chain recombines TRBV6-5 with TRBJ1-2; possibly TRBD1 for D (5 bases). The CDR3 consists of 14 residues. CDR1 is MNHEY and CDR2 is SVGAGI in the germline V gene. The V end lost 4 bases, the J end lost 6 bases, and 15 bases lay between the germline ends. The CDR3 sequence: CASSWAGEVDGYTF. The CDR3 DNA sequence: TGTGCCAGCAGTTGGGCGGGGGAAGTGGATGGCTACACCTTC.

This clone was seen only a few times. V is TRBV9 and J is TRBJ1-1; no firm D call. The CDR3 totals 14 residues. The ends were cut back, 0 bases at V and 4 bases at J, with 10 bases in the middle. CDR1 and CDR2 from the germline V gene are SGDLS and YYNGEE. This CDR3 is CASSVAMAGTEAFF. The CDR3 DNA reads as TGTGCCAGCAGCGTAGCTATGGCAGGCACTGAAGCTTTCTTT.

The gene calls are TRBV19 and TRBJ1-3; no firm D call. Germline CDR1 and CDR2: LNHDA and SQIVND (reference sequence). Trimming shortened V by 3 bases and J by 0 bases, and 6 bases separated the two germline ends. This CDR3 is 14 amino acids long. In DNA form, the CDR3 reads TGTGCCAGTAGTATCTCCAGCTCTGGAAACACCATATATTTT. Translation: CASSISSSGNTIYF.

This chain links TRBV18 with TRBJ1-1; TRBD1 matches 7 bases. Germline-derived CDR1 and CDR2 are KGHSH and LQKENI. This CDR3 has 14 residues. Losses at the gene ends were 5 bases for V and 1 base for J; bases not matched to a gene: 4. The CDR3 sequence: CASSRDRANTEAFF. For the CDR3, the DNA is TGTGCCAGCTCAAGAGACAGGGCGAACACTGAAGCTTTCTTT. The whole variable domain, filled in from reference TRBV18 and TRBJ1-1, reads NAGVMQNPRHLVRRRGQEARLRCSPMKGHSHVYWYRQLPEEGLKFMVYLQKENIIDESGMPKERFSAEFPKEGPSILRIQQVVRGDSAAYFCASSRDRANTEAFFGQGTRLTVV.

DNA of the CDR3: TGTGCCAGCGGTAGCTACGAGCAGTACTTC. Its translation is CASGSYEQYF. The V gene is TRBV25-1, the J gene TRBJ2-7; D gene ambiguous. CDR1 and CDR2 from the germline V gene are MGHDK and SYGVNS. Trimming removed 8 bases at V and 3 bases at J, with 5 bases between. This CDR3 region has 10 residues.

This clone turned up a few times. This sequence joins TRBV6-5 and TRBJ1-4, with D perhaps matching TRBD1 (5 bases). With 0 bases removed from V and 7 bases from J, the gap between germline ends came to 15 bases. Germline V gene sequence: CDR1 MNHEY, CDR2 SVGAGI. There are 16 residues in the CDR3. CDR3 region: CASSYSPGRGSEKLFF. In nucleotides, the CDR3 is TGTGCCAGCAGTTACTCGCCAGGGCGGGGGAGTGAAAAACTGTTTTTT.

The J gene is TRBJ2-5, the V gene TRBV29-1; a weak D match, TRBD1 (6 bases). V was clipped by 2 bases and J by 12 bases, with 16 bases between them. The germline gives CDR1 SQVTM, CDR2 ANQGSEA. This CDR3 spans 12 amino acids. CDR3 DNA: TGCAGCGTTGAATCTGGGACATCCGCGGAGTACTTC. Protein: CSVESGTSAEYF.

This sequence joins TRBV6-5 and TRBJ1-5, with TRBD1 as a possible D gene (5 bases). This CDR3 contains 14 residues. V was pared by 6 bases and J by 7 bases, with 16 bases between. The germline gives CDR1 MNHEY, CDR2 SVGAGI. DNA of the CDR3: TGTGCCAGCAGCCGCCACCAGGGTGGACAGCCCCAGCATTTT. Translating it yields CASSRHQGGQPQHF.

V is TRBV11-1 and J is TRBJ2-3; D gene unclear. V lost 2 bases and J 10 bases, leaving 16 bases between the germline ends. The CDR3 is 14 amino acids. Germline lookup yields CDR1 SGHAT and CDR2 FQDESV (reference sequence). The CDR3, as DNA: TGTGCCAGCAGCTTATCTCCGATCTACGAGGCGCAGTATTTT. It encodes CASSLSPIYEAQYF. Supplemented by reference TRBV11-1 and TRBJ2-3, the full variable domain reads EAEVAQSPRYKITEKSQAVAFWCDPISGHATLYWYRQILGQGPELLVQFQDESVVDDSQLPKDRFSAERLKGVDSTLKIQPAELGDSAMYLCASSLSPIYEAQYFGPGTRLTVL.

This chain uses TRBV19 with TRBJ2-1; 8 nucleotides agree with TRBD1. The germline gives CDR1 LNHDA, CDR2 SQIVND (reference sequence). The V and J ends lost 3 bases and 0 bases, in that order; junction bases with no gene match: 10. The CDR3 runs to 18 residues. The CDR3 DNA is TGTGCCAGTAGTATCCGGACAGGGCGCTTTGGCTCCTACAATGAGCAGTTCTTC. The encoded protein is CASSIRTGRFGSYNEQFF.

The chain recombines TRBV25-1 with TRBJ2-4; the D gene is possibly TRBD2 (6 bases). V lost 4 bases and J 7 bases, leaving 11 bases between the germline ends. Germline CDR1 reads MGHDK; CDR2 reads SYGVNS. The CDR3 length is 13 residues. CDR3 protein: CASSVSGTNIQYF. The CDR3 coding sequence is TGTGCCAGCAGTGTCAGTGGGACTAACATTCAGTACTTC.

The chain joins TRBV30 to TRBJ2-1; TRBD2 aligns across 10 bases. V trimming: 0 bases; J trimming: 0 bases; junction bases outside the gene matches: 5. Germline CDR1 and CDR2: GTSNPN and SVGIG (reference sequence). This CDR3 region has 17 residues. CDR3 nucleotide sequence: TGTGCCTGGAGTGTACTAGCGGGAAGGAGCTCCTACAATGAGCAGTTCTTC. Protein: CAWSVLAGRSSYNEQFF.

The chain combines TRBV7-2 with TRBJ1-2, with a possible D match to TRBD1 (5 bases). V shed 0 bases and J shed 2 bases, with 10 bases lying between them. Germline lookup yields CDR1 SGHTA and CDR2 FQGNSA. The CDR3 length is 15 residues. CDR3 DNA sequence: TGTGCCAGCAGCTTAGCCTGGGGCGCCAACTATGGCTACACCTTC. Translation gives CASSLAWGANYGYTF.